The 28 T cell receptor beta chains below come from one sample, sequenced in a study of cytomegalovirus exposure and HLA in healthy donors (dated by TCRdb to between 2016 and 2019). Library preparation used the immunoSEQ multiplex PCR assay. For the multiplex PCR, a mixture combining 60 forward primers for TCR Vbeta segments and 13 reverse primers for TCR Jbeta segments was used. In TCRdb, the immuneACCESS table is reduced to in-frame sequences with V and J assigned. These tables do not hold every clone; where another copy was compared, an unresolved V gene accounts for under half, and the others remain unexplained. Counted in this sample were about 130,000 clones; roughly three quarters of them appeared once. The ten biggest clones cover 2% to 2.5% of the sample. Sequenced sample: PBMCs. The receptors stem from a man between 25 and 39 years old in good health and CMV-seronegative.

V usage is TRBV7-3 and J usage is TRBJ2-1; TRBD2 might be the D (5 bases). Trimming pared 5 bases from V and 5 bases from J, leaving 16 bases between. Germline V gene sequence: CDR1 SGHTA, CDR2 FQGTGA. The CDR3 consists of 15 residues. The CDR3 sequence: CASSQTERGDNEQFF. CDR3 nucleotide sequence: TGTGCCAGCAGCCAGACTGAACGGGGAGACAATGAGCAGTTCTTC.

The J gene is TRBJ1-1, the V gene TRBV2; TRBD1 is a possible D gene (6 bases). The ends were cut back, 5 bases at V and 4 bases at J, with 14 bases in the middle. This CDR3 is built from 14 residues. Germline CDR1 is SNHLY and CDR2 is FYNNEI. The CDR3 region has the DNA TGTGCCAGCAGTCCCACAGGGTCGGCCACTGAAGCTTTCTTT. This translates into CASSPTGSATEAFF.

V usage is TRBV4-1 and J usage is TRBJ2-4; 16 nucleotides match TRBD2. CDR1 MGHRA and CDR2 YSYEKL come from the germline V gene. V shed 5 bases, J shed 1 base, and the junction held 17 bases outside the gene matches. The CDR3 spans 22 residues. The DNA of the CDR3 is TGCGCCAGCAGCTTTTTTCACCCGGGACTAGCGGGAGGGGGGTCCGCCAAAAACATTCAGTACTTC. It codes for CASSFFHPGLAGGGSAKNIQYF.

The rearrangement uses TRBV5-5 and TRBJ2-1; tentatively, D is TRBD2 (5 bases). CDR3 length: 15 residues. Per germline, CDR1 SGHKS and CDR2 YYEKEE (reference sequence). V lost 3 bases and J lost 3, with 13 bases in between. For the CDR3, the DNA is TGTGCCAGCAGCTCGACCGGGATGAGCTACAATGAGCAGTTCTTC. This sequence encodes CASSSTGMSYNEQFF.

The V and J genes are TRBV2 and TRBJ2-3, with 8 bases matching TRBD2. V was pared by 10 bases and J by 2 bases, with 11 bases of the junction left unmatched. Per germline, CDR1 SNHLY and CDR2 FYNNEI. This CDR3 is 15 amino acids long. The CDR3 loop is CANPHSGIPTDTQYF. The DNA of the CDR3 is TGTGCCAACCCACATAGCGGGATCCCCACAGATACGCAGTATTTT.

V gene TRBV7-3 combines with J gene TRBJ2-1; 9 nucleotides match TRBD2. CDR3 length: 15 residues. Trimming cost V 3 bases and J 4 bases; bases outside gene matches: 4. Per germline, CDR1 SGHTA and CDR2 FQGTGA. As DNA, the CDR3 is TGTGCCAGCAGCTTGGGGACTAGCAGGTACAATGAGCAGTTCTTC. Translated: CASSLGTSRYNEQFF.

The rearrangement joins TRBV2 to TRBJ2-1; D possibly corresponds to TRBD2 (6 bases). The germline V gene encodes CDR1 SNHLY and CDR2 FYNNEI. This CDR3 spans 13 amino acids. Trimming shortened V by 6 bases and J by 9 bases, and 15 bases separated the two germline ends. CDR3 in DNA: TGTGCCAGCAGGTCGACTAGAGAGGCTGAGCAGTTCTTC. This codes for CASRSTREAEQFF. Variable domain in full (rest from reference TRBV2 and TRBJ2-1): EPEVTQTPSHQVTQMGQEVILRCVPISNHLYFYWYRQILGQKVEFLVSFYNNEISEKSEIFDDQFSVERPDGSNFTLKIRSTKLEDSAMYFCASRSTREAEQFFGPGTRLTVL.

As concerns this clone: Other DNA sequences in the sample encode the same CDR3. V is TRBV5-1 and J is TRBJ2-1; 13 bases line up with TRBD2. Germline CDR1 reads SGHRS; CDR2 reads YFSETQ. V lost 3 bases to trimming and J lost 4 bases; unmatched junction nucleotides: 1. The length of the CDR3 is 15 residues. The CDR3 DNA reads as TGCGCCAGCAGCTCGGGACTAGCGGGATACAATGAGCAGTTCTTC. Translated, it gives CASSSGLAGYNEQFF.

The V call is TRBV6-1, the J call TRBJ2-7, with unresolved D. The CDR3 totals 14 residues. V lost 7 bases and J 6 bases, leaving 19 bases between the germline ends. Germline-derived CDR1 and CDR2 are MNHNS and SASEGT. Here the CDR3 DNA reads TGTGCCAGCACCCACGAAGCAGGCTACCCCGAGCAGTACTTC. Protein sequence: CASTHEAGYPEQYF.

This clone has just one count. The gene calls are TRBV11-2 and TRBJ2-2; a weak D match, TRBD1 (5 bases). The CDR3 consists of 14 residues. Trimming removed 7 bases at V and 3 bases at J, with 12 bases between. Germline assignment: CDR1 SGHAT and CDR2 FQNNGV. In nucleotides, the CDR3 is TGTGCCAGCACCAGGGCCTTCTACACCGGGGAGCTGTTTTTT. This codes for CASTRAFYTGELFF. Combining the CDR3 with reference TRBV11-2 and TRBJ2-2 gives the whole variable domain EAGVAQSPRYKIIEKRQSVAFWCNPISGHATLYWYQQILGQGPKLLIQFQNNGVVDDSQLPKDRFSAERLKGVDSTLKIQPAKLEDSAVYLCASTRAFYTGELFFGEGSRLTVL.

This clone was seen a handful of times. The chain couples TRBV7-9 to TRBJ1-1, with a tentative D call TRBD1 (6 bases). Trimming removed 6 bases at V and 8 bases at J, with 16 bases between. The length of the CDR3 is 13 residues. Germline CDR1 and CDR2: SEHNR and FQNEAQ (reference sequence). This CDR3 reads CASRRGSGTEAFF. CDR3 DNA sequence: TGTGCCAGCAGGAGGGGGTCAGGGACCGAAGCTTTCTTT. The variable domain in full, with the rest retrieved from reference TRBV7-9 and TRBJ1-1, is DTGVSQNPRHKITKRGQNVTFRCDPISEHNRLYWYRQTLGQGPEFLTYFQNEAQLEKSRLLSDRFSAERPKGSFSTLEIQRTEQGDSAMYLCASRRGSGTEAFFGQGTRLTVV.

J is TRBJ2-7 and V is TRBV27; 7 bases agree with TRBD1. The CDR3 spans 15 residues. The J segment lost 3 bases and the V segment lost 8 bases, leaving 13 bases of the junction unmatched. The V gene's germline CDR1 is MNHEY and CDR2 SMNVEV (reference sequence). CDR3 sequence (DNA): TGTGCCAGCGGTACCGGGACAGCGTTGCTCTACGAGCAGTACTTC. Translating gives CASGTGTALLYEQYF.

The genes are TRBV18 and TRBJ2-3, with TRBD2 as a possible D gene (5 bases). Germline V gives CDR1 KGHSH, CDR2 LQKENI. The CDR3 sequence is 16 residues long. Trimming removed 3 bases from V and 0 bases from J, with 13 bases in between. CDR3 DNA: TGTGCCAGCTCACCTGGCGGACTGAGGAGCACAGATACGCAGTATTTT. Protein sequence: CASSPGGLRSTDTQYF.

The chain uses TRBV28 and TRBJ2-2; D might be TRBD1 (5 bases). CDR3 size: 15 residues. The V gene's germline CDR1 is MDHEN and CDR2 SYDVKM. V was cut by 5 bases and J by 4 bases, with 14 bases left in between. The CDR3 is CASSLLTGPTGELFF. The CDR3 nucleotides read TGTGCCAGCAGTCTCCTTACAGGACCCACCGGGGAGCTGTTTTTT.

In its sample, this clone was seen once. V usage is TRBV7-9 and J usage is TRBJ2-7; possible D gene TRBD2, 7 bases. This CDR3 has 13 amino acids. Trimming shortened V by 0 bases and J by 6 bases, and 9 bases separated the two germline ends. The germline gives CDR1 SEHNR, CDR2 FQNEAQ (reference sequence). As DNA, the CDR3 is TGTGCCAGCAGCTTAGCGGGAGGGGGCGAGCAGTACTTC. Encoded protein: CASSLAGGGEQYF.

The V gene is TRBV30, the J gene TRBJ2-1, with 7 bases matching TRBD2. Trimming cost V 5 bases and J 10 bases; bases outside gene matches: 8. In germline, CDR1 is GTSNPN, CDR2 SVGIG (reference sequence). The CDR3 sequence is 12 residues long. CDR3 amino acids: CAWLGGAGEQFF. DNA for the CDR3: TGTGCCTGGCTAGGAGGAGCGGGGGAGCAGTTCTTC.

V is TRBV6-5 and J is TRBJ2-7, with a tentative D call TRBD2 (6 bases). V was shortened by 6 bases and J by 2 bases, with 11 bases between the two germline ends. In germline, CDR1 is MNHEY, CDR2 SVGAGI. The CDR3 sequence is 13 residues long. The DNA of the CDR3 is TGTGCCAGCAGCCCAATAGCGGCCTACGAGCAGTACTTC. It translates to CASSPIAAYEQYF.

This clone is a singleton in its sample. The rearrangement links TRBV28 to TRBJ1-5, with TRBD1 identical over 10 bases. Germline CDR1 reads MDHEN; CDR2 reads SYDVKM. V lost 3 bases to trimming and J lost 6 bases; unmatched junction nucleotides: 5. The CDR3 consists of 15 residues. CDR3 residues: CASSFRDRGSQPQHF. The CDR3 DNA reads as TGTGCCAGCAGTTTCCGGGACAGGGGCTCTCAGCCCCAGCATTTT.

V gene TRBV5-6 combines with J gene TRBJ2-5, with a weak D call TRBD2 (6 bases). The length of the CDR3 is 13 residues. Trimming took 7 bases from V and 1 from J, leaving 11 bases between them. The germline V gene has CDR1 SGHDT and CDR2 YYEEEE. This CDR3 reads CASGGWVQETQYF. The CDR3 DNA reads as TGTGCCAGCGGGGGGTGGGTCCAAGAGACCCAGTACTTC.

This chain links TRBV30 with TRBJ1-2, with D hard to call. CDR3 length: 12 residues. V gave up 3 bases and J gave up 4 bases, with 9 bases separating them. Germline-derived CDR1 and CDR2 are GTSNPN and SVGIG (reference sequence). CDR3 protein: CAWSGGPYGYTF. The DNA of the CDR3 is TGTGCCTGGAGCGGAGGACCCTATGGCTACACCTTC.

The gene calls are TRBV5-5 and TRBJ2-2; the match to TRBD1 covers 7 bases. The trim removed 1 base at V and 4 bases at J, leaving 4 bases unmatched. Germline CDR1 is SGHKS and CDR2 is YYEKEE (reference sequence). This CDR3 is built from 15 residues. This CDR3 is CASSLLQGSTGELFF. The CDR3, as DNA: TGTGCCAGCAGCTTGCTACAGGGGAGCACCGGGGAGCTGTTTTTT.

The chain uses TRBV7-6 and TRBJ2-5; D is ambiguous. The J call is in doubt because the DNA end fits TRBJ2-7 better. Germline V gene sequence: CDR1 SGHVS, CDR2 FNYEAQ. The CDR3 contains 12 residues. The CDR3 loop reads CASSLSGYEQYF. As DNA, the CDR3 is TGTGCCAGCAGCTTATCCGGGTACGAGCAGTACTTC.

This clone was recorded once. This chain uses TRBV7-9 with TRBJ2-5, with a tentative D call TRBD1 (6 bases). The germline CDR1 and CDR2 sequences are SEHNR and FQNEAQ (reference sequence). Trimming took off 2 bases at V and 5 bases at J, with 9 bases between the two ends. The CDR3 is 13 residues long. CDR3 region: CASSLSTGETQYF. The CDR3 DNA reads TGTGCCAGCAGCTTATCTACAGGGGAGACCCAGTACTTC. Drawing the rest from reference TRBV7-9 and TRBJ2-5, the complete variable domain is DTGVSQNPRHKITKRGQNVTFRCDPISEHNRLYWYRQTLGQGPEFLTYFQNEAQLEKSRLLSDRFSAERPKGSFSTLEIQRTEQGDSAMYLCASSLSTGETQYFGPGTRLLVL.

This chain joins TRBV10-3 and TRBJ1-2; weak D call: TRBD1 (6 bases). CDR1 ENHRY and CDR2 SYGVKD come from the germline V gene. The CDR3 contains 16 residues. Trimming took 0 bases from V and 4 from J, leaving 15 bases between them. The CDR3 region has the DNA TGTGCCATCAGTGAGTCTACAGGGCGACGATCCTATGGCTACACCTTC. Translated: CAISESTGRRSYGYTF.

Here the CDR3 reads CASSLWNRLREQYF. Here the CDR3 DNA reads TGTGCCAGCAGCTTGTGGAACCGATTGAGGGAGCAGTACTTC. The genes are TRBV5-6 and TRBJ2-7; D unresolved. The length of the CDR3 is 14 residues. V gave up 1 base and J gave up 7 bases, with 15 bases separating them. CDR1 and CDR2 from the germline V gene are SGHDT and YYEEEE.

This chain links TRBV6-5 with TRBJ1-1; no clear D gene. CDR1 and CDR2 from the germline V gene are MNHEY and SVGAGI. V was cut by 7 bases and J by 0 bases, with 15 bases left in between. This CDR3 has 15 amino acids. The CDR3 spells CASTSRRNLNTEAFF. The CDR3, as DNA: TGTGCCAGCACCTCCCGGAGGAACCTGAACACTGAAGCTTTCTTT.

The chain has TRBV2 and TRBJ1-2, with TRBD1 identical over 8 bases. V gave up 6 bases and J gave up 8 bases; unmatched junction bases: 8. This CDR3 spans 13 amino acids. Germline V lookup: CDR1 SNHLY, CDR2 FYNNEI. CDR3 in DNA: TGTGCCAGCAGGACAGGGGCGCTCTTAGGCTACACCTTC. As protein: CASRTGALLGYTF.

V gene TRBV4-1 combines with J gene TRBJ2-5; 11 nucleotides align to TRBD2. Germline CDR1 MGHRA, CDR2 YSYEKL. The CDR3 sequence is 16 residues long. The ends lost 5 bases at V and 2 bases at J; junction bases unmatched: 7. The CDR3 bases are TGCGCCAGCAGCTCCCTGACTAGCGGGATTCAAGAGACCCAGTACTTC. Translation: CASSSLTSGIQETQYF.